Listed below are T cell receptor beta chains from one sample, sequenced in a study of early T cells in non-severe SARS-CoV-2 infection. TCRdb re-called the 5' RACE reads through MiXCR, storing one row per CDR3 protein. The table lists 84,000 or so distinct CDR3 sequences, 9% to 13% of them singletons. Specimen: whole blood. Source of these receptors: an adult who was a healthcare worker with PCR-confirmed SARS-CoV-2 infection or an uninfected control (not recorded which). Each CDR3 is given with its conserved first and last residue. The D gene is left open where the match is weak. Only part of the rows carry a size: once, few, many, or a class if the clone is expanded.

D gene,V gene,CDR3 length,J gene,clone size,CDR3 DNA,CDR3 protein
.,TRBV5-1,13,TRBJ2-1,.,TGCGCCAGCAGCCTGGGACTTTACAATGAGCAGTTCTTC,CASSLGLYNEQFF
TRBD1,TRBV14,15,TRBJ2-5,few,TGTGCCAGCAGCCAACTGACAGGGGTAGGGGAGACCCAGTACTTC,CASSQLTGVGETQYF
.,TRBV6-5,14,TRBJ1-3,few,TGTGCCAGCAGTCCGGTCCTACCTGGAAACACCATATATTTT,CASSPVLPGNTIYF
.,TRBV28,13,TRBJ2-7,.,TGTGCCAGCAGTCTGACGGATCCCTACGAGCAGTACTTC,CASSLTDPYEQYF
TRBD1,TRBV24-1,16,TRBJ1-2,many,TGTGCCACCAGTGACCGGGACAGGGAAGGGGGCTATGGCTACACCTTC,CATSDRDREGGYGYTF
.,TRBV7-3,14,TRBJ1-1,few,TGTGCCAGCAGCTTAGGGCAGGGACCCACTGAAGCTTTCTTT,CASSLGQGPTEAFF
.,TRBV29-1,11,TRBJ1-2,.,TGCAGCGTTGCAGGGAGCTATGGCTACACCTTC,CSVAGSYGYTF
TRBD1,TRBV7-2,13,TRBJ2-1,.,TGTGCCAGCAGCTTGGACAGGGTTAGGAGTGAGTTCTTC,CASSLDRVRSEFF
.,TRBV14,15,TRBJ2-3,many,TGTGCCAGCAGCCTAGATCGGATAAACACAGATACGCAGTATTTT,CASSLDRINTDTQYF
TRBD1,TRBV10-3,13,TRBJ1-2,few,TGTGCCAACCGGGGACAGGATAACTATGGCTACACCTTC,CANRGQDNYGYTF
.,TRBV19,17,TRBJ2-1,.,TGTGCCAGTAGTCCGGAAACAGGGAGGTCGCCCTACAATGAGCAGTTCTTC,CASSPETGRSPYNEQFF
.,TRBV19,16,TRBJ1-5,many,TGTGCCAGTAGCCCAATCGGGGCGGCGGGCAATCAGCCCCAGCATTTT,CASSPIGAAGNQPQHF
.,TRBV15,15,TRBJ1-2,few,TGTGCCACCAGCAGAGATCGGGAGGGTGACTATGGCTACACCTTC,CATSRDREGDYGYTF
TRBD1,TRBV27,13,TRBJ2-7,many,TGTGCCAGCAGTTGGGACAGTGGGGGCGAGCAGTACTTC,CASSWDSGGEQYF
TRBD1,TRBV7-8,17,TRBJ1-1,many,TGTGCCAGCAGCTTAATTTGGGACAGGCACATGAACACTGAAGCTTTCTTT,CASSLIWDRHMNTEAFF